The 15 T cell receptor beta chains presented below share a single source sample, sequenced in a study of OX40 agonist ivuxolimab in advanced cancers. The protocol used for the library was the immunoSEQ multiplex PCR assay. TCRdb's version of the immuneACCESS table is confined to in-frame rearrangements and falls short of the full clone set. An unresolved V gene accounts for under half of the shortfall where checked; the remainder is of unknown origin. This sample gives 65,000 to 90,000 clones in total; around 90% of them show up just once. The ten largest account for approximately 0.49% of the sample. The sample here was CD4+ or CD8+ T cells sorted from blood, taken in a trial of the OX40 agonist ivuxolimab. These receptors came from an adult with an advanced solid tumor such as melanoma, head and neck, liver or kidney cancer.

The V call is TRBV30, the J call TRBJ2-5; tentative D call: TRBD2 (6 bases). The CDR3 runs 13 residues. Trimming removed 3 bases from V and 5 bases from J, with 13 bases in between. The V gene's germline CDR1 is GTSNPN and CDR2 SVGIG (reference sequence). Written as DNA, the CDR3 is TGTGCCTGGAGGGGACCCCGGGGGGAGACCCAGTACTTC. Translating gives CAWRGPRGETQYF.

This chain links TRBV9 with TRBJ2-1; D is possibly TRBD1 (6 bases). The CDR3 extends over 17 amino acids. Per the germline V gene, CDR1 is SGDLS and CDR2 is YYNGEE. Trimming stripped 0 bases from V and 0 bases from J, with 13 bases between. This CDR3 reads CASSVASRGSSYNEQFF. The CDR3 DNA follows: TGTGCCAGCAGCGTAGCTTCCAGGGGTAGCTCCTACAATGAGCAGTTCTTC.

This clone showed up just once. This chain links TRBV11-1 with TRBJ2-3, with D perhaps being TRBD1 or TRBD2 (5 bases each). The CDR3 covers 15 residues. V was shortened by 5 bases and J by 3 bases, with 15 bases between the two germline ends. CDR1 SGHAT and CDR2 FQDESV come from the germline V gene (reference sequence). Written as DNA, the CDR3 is TGTGCCAGCAGCGACCCGGGGACCGTTACAGATACGCAGTATTTT. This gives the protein CASSDPGTVTDTQYF.

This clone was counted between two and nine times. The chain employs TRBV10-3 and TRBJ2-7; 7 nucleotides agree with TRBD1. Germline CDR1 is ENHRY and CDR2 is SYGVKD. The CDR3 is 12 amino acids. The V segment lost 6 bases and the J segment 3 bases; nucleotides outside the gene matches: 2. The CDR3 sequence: CAIRGQDYEQYF. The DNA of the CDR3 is TGTGCCATCAGAGGACAGGACTACGAGCAGTACTTC.

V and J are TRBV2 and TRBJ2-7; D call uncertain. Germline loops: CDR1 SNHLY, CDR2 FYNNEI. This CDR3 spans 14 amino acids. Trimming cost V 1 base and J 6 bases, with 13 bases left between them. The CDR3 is CASSEGIGVVEQYF. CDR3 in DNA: TGTGCCAGCAGTGAAGGGATTGGGGTCGTCGAGCAGTACTTC. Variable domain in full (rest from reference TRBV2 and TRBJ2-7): EPEVTQTPSHQVTQMGQEVILRCVPISNHLYFYWYRQILGQKVEFLVSFYNNEISEKSEIFDDQFSVERPDGSNFTLKIRSTKLEDSAMYFCASSEGIGVVEQYFGPGTRLTVT.

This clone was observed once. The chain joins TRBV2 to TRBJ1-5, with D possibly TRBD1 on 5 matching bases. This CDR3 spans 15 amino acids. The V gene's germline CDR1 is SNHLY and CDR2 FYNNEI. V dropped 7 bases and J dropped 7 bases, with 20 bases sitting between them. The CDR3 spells CASNERGPLRQPQHF. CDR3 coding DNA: TGTGCCAGCAACGAGAGGGGCCCTCTCCGACAGCCCCAGCATTTT.

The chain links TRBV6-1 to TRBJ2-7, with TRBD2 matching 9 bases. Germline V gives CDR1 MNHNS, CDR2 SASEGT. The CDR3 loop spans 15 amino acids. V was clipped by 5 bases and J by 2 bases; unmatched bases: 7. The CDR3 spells CASSSLAGQTYEQYF. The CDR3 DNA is TGTGCCAGCAGTTCGCTAGCGGGACAGACCTACGAGCAGTACTTC.

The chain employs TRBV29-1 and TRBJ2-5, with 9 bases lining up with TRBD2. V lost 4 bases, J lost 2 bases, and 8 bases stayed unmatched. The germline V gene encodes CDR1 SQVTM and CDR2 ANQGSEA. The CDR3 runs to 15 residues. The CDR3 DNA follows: TGCAGCGTTGCCCGCCTTAGCGGGAGTCAAGAGACCCAGTACTTC. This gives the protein CSVARLSGSQETQYF.

In DNA, the CDR3 is TGTGCCAGCAGCTTAGCGGGGGGCATCGAAGAGACCCAGTACTTC. Its translation is CASSLAGGIEETQYF. The J gene is TRBJ2-5, the V gene TRBV7-2; D may match TRBD1 or TRBD2 (6 bases each). Trimming pared 0 bases from V and 3 bases from J, leaving 11 bases between. Germline values: CDR1 SGHTA, CDR2 FQGNSA. The CDR3 is made up of 15 amino acids.

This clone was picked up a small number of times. CDR3 nucleotide sequence: TGTGCCAGCGAGCGGGAGCCCAACTACAATGAGCAGTTCTTC. Translation gives CASEREPNYNEQFF. This sequence joins TRBV9 and TRBJ2-1; 8 bases match TRBD2. Per the germline V gene, CDR1 is SGDLS and CDR2 is YYNGEE. The CDR3 loop spans 14 amino acids. J gave up 3 bases and V 7 bases, and 6 bases lay outside the gene matches.

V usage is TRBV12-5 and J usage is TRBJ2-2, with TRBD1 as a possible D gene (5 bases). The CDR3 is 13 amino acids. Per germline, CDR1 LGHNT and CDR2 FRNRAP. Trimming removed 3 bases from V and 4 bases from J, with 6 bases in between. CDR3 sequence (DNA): TGTGCTAGTGGTTTAAGGGGCACCGGGGAGCTGTTTTTT. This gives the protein CASGLRGTGELFF.

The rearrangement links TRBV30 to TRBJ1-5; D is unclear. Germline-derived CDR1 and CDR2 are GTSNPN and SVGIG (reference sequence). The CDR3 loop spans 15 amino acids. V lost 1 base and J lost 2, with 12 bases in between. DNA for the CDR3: TGTGCCTGGAGTGAAGGTGCGGTGGGCAATCAGCCCCAGCATTTT. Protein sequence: CAWSEGAVGNQPQHF.

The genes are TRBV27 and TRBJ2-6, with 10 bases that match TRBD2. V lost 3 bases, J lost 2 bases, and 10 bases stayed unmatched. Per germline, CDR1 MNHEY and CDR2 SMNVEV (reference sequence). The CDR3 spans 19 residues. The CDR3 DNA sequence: TGTGCCAGCAGTTTCCTGTCTAGCGGGAGTTTAGCTGGGGCCAACGTCCTGACTTTC. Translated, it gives CASSFLSSGSLAGANVLTF.

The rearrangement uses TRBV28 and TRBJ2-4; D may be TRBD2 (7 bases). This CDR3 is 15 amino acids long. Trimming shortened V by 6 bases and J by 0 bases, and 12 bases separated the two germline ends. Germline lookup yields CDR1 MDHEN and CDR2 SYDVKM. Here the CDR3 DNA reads TGTGCCAGCAGGGGGGGGGCTCTAGCCAAAAACATTCAGTACTTC. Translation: CASRGGALAKNIQYF.

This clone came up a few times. The CDR3 reads CASSYSGAGNTIYF. CDR3 in DNA: TGTGCCAGCAGTTATTCCGGGGCTGGAAACACCATATATTTT. The chain recombines TRBV6-6 with TRBJ1-3; D unresolved. Germline CDR1 reads MNHNY; CDR2 reads SVGAGI (reference sequence). This CDR3 comprises 14 residues. Between the trimmed V and J ends, which lost 3 bases and 2 bases, there was a span of 8 bases.